This TCR beta chain was profiled in a study of T cell changes during pregnancy in multiple sclerosis. CDR1 is SGDLS and CDR2 is YYNGEE in the germline V gene. The CDR3 spans 14 residues. J gave up 6 bases and V 2 bases, and 5 bases lay outside the gene matches. Sequencing was performed with immunoSEQ multiplex PCR; in TCRdb, only in-frame clones are kept and a portion is missing. The table has some 70,000 clones, 92% seen once. This clone was recorded only once. The chain carries TRBV9 and TRBJ2-7, with 10 bases lining up with TRBD2. This specimen was CD8+ T cells from peripheral blood mononuclear cells, taken in the third trimester of pregnancy. The receptor comes from a female donor in good health, enrolled as a control in a pregnancy study. CDR3 in amino acids: CASSVAAGGTEQYF. CDR3 bases: TGTGCCAGCAGCGTGGCAGCGGGGGGGACCGAGCAGTACTTC.